This T cell receptor (beta chain) is drawn from a study of T cell responses to AZD1222 COVID-19 vaccine. Study-level background: Pooling covered second doses at about 4 or about 12 weeks. General study findings and limits: Among vaccine-associated CD4 TCRs, coverage spanned spike, with dominance at 160-218 and 743-854. A mostly white British donor set with more females was recruited, and clonal diversity was possibly underestimated. When two AZD1222 doses had been given, Spike-specific TCR breadth and depth rose.

Comments on this clone: Antigen specificity is unknown.

There are 13 residues in the CDR3. CDR1 and CDR2 from the germline V gene are LGHDT and YNNKEL (reference sequence). Trimming cost V 5 bases and J 7 bases, with 9 bases left between them. Produced via immunoSEQ multiplex PCR; TCRdb's table is partial and in-frame only. This sample has fewer than 150,000 clones, with more than 80% found just once. The chain joins TRBV3-1 (or the pseudogene TRBV3-2) to TRBJ1-6; the D gene is possibly TRBD1 (5 bases). The input for sequencing was peripheral blood, taken on day 0 of AZD1222 vaccination. The receptor comes from an adult in good health. The CDR3 DNA reads as TGTGCCAGCAGCACGACAGAGAATTCACCCCTCCACTTT. This sequence encodes CASSTTENSPLHF.